The 23 T cell receptor beta chains in this list originate from one sample, sequenced in a study of blood T cell repertoires in COVID-19. Some clones are missing from TCRdb's copy, which holds only in-frame ones; the method was immunoSEQ multiplex PCR. This table holds tens of thousands of clones, roughly four fifths found once. Source material: peripheral blood. Receptors originate from an older man with active or convalescent COVID-19.

The V and J genes are TRBV5-6 and TRBJ1-1; weak D call: TRBD1 (5 bases). Trimming shortened V by 5 bases and J by 3 bases, and 17 bases separated the two germline ends. This CDR3 comprises 15 residues. From germline, CDR1 is SGHDT and CDR2 YYEEEE. The CDR3 DNA follows: TGTGCCAGCAGTCATACCAGGGCCGGCGACACTGAAGCTTTCTTT. This codes for CASSHTRAGDTEAFF.

This clone was counted only a few times. The chain is built from TRBV28 and TRBJ2-1; 9 bases fit TRBD2. V shed 3 bases, J shed 5 bases, and the junction held 14 bases outside the gene matches. This CDR3 is built from 18 residues. Looked up from germline, CDR1 is MDHEN and CDR2 is SYDVKM. The CDR3 spells CASSFIFEAGGTHNEQFF. CDR3 nucleotides: TGTGCCAGCAGTTTTATATTCGAGGCGGGGGGGACACACAATGAGCAGTTCTTC.

V usage is TRBV6-1 and J usage is TRBJ1-5; 9 positions agree with TRBD1. The CDR3 totals 16 residues. Germline CDR1 reads MNHNS; CDR2 reads SASEGT. The V and J ends lost 2 bases and 7 bases, in that order; junction bases with no gene match: 9. This CDR3 is CASSETGQGWIQPQHF. The CDR3 nucleotides read TGTGCCAGCAGTGAAACTGGACAGGGGTGGATCCAGCCCCAGCATTTT.

The V call is TRBV5-6, the J call TRBJ1-5; possible D gene TRBD1, 6 bases. In germline, CDR1 is SGHDT, CDR2 YYEEEE. V lost 0 bases, J lost 9 bases, and 19 bases lay in between. The CDR3 is made up of 16 amino acids. The CDR3 sequence is CASSLGGQNGGGPQHF. The CDR3 DNA sequence: TGTGCCAGCAGCTTGGGTGGACAGAATGGGGGGGGGCCCCAGCATTTT.

This clone was recorded many times. The chain joins TRBV6-1 to TRBJ2-3; D not resolved. CDR3 length: 13 amino acids. V lost 0 bases, J lost 3 bases, and 4 bases lay in between. Germline lookup yields CDR1 MNHNS and CDR2 SASEGT. The CDR3 is CASSEAETDTQYF. Here the CDR3 DNA reads TGTGCCAGCAGTGAAGCGGAGACAGATACGCAGTATTTT.

The chain employs TRBV28 and TRBJ2-5; D remains ambiguous. The CDR3 contains 13 residues. The ends were cut back, 3 bases at V and 4 bases at J, with 9 bases in the middle. Germline V gene lookup returns CDR1 MDHEN and CDR2 SYDVKM. As DNA, the CDR3 is TGTGCCAGCAGTTTTTTTTCGGGAGAGACCCAGTACTTC. It is translated as CASSFFSGETQYF. Full variable domain (missing parts from reference TRBV28 and TRBJ2-5): DVKVTQSSRYLVKRTGEKVFLECVQDMDHENMFWYRQDPGLGLRLIYFSYDVKMKEKGDIPEGYSVSREKKERFSLILESASTNQTSMYLCASSFFSGETQYFGPGTRLLVL.

This clone showed up just once. The V gene is TRBV7-9, the J gene TRBJ1-1; possible D gene TRBD1, 6 bases. The CDR3 runs to 15 residues. V lost 5 bases to trimming and J lost 0 bases, with 13 bases between them. Germline CDR1 is SEHNR and CDR2 is FQNEAQ (reference sequence). CDR3 loop: CASSRHREMNTEAFF. CDR3 nucleotide sequence: TGTGCCAGCAGCCGACACAGGGAGATGAACACTGAAGCTTTCTTT.

J is TRBJ2-7 and V is TRBV11-3; 9 nucleotides match TRBD2. Looked up from germline, CDR1 is SGHNT and CDR2 is YENEEA. The CDR3 sequence is 16 residues long. J was trimmed by 2 bases and V by 0 bases; bases with no gene match: 5. CDR3 region: CASSLERGGGTYEQYF. Here the CDR3 DNA reads TGTGCCAGCAGCTTAGAACGCGGGGGGGGAACCTACGAGCAGTACTTC. Complete variable domain (other parts from reference TRBV11-3 and TRBJ2-7): EAGVVQSPRYKIIEKKQPVAFWCNPISGHNTLYWYLQNLGQGPELLIRYENEEAVDDSQLPKDRFSAERLKGVDSTLKIQPAELGDSAVYLCASSLERGGGTYEQYFGPGTRLTVT.

This chain uses TRBV10-2 with TRBJ1-6; TRBD1 agrees at 9 bases. The CDR3 length is 13 residues. With V trimmed by 10 bases and J by 10 bases, 8 bases remained unmatched. Germline V gene data show CDR1 as WSHSY and CDR2 as SAAADI. The DNA for the CDR3 is TGCGCCACCGGGACAGGGCGGGAATCACCCCTCCACTTT. It translates to CATGTGRESPLHF.

The chain carries TRBV28 and TRBJ1-2; D is ambiguous. With 6 bases removed from V and 1 base from J, the gap between germline ends came to 9 bases. CDR3 length equals 13 residues. Germline V lookup: CDR1 MDHEN, CDR2 SYDVKM. The CDR3 nucleotides read TGTGCCAGCAGCCGGGGTGGTAACTATGGCTACACCTTC. This codes for CASSRGGNYGYTF.

The chain links TRBV28 to TRBJ1-5, with unresolved D. There are 14 residues in the CDR3. V lost 3 bases and J 6 bases, leaving 12 bases between the germline ends. Per germline, CDR1 MDHEN and CDR2 SYDVKM. As DNA, the CDR3 is TGTGCCAGCAGTTTGCCGGGAATCGCTCAGCCCCAGCATTTT. This translates into CASSLPGIAQPQHF.

The V call is TRBV10-3, the J call TRBJ1-1; the match to TRBD1 covers 8 bases. The CDR3 is 14 amino acids. The germline gives CDR1 ENHRY, CDR2 SYGVKD. With V trimmed by 4 bases and J by 4 bases, 5 bases remained unmatched. DNA for the CDR3: TGTGCCATCAGTGTAACAGGGGGTGCCACTGAAGCTTTCTTT. This gives the protein CAISVTGGATEAFF.

The table lists this clone with a few counts. The CDR3, as DNA: TGTGCCAGCAGACCGACTGACGGAAACGACTATGGCTACACCTTC. Protein product: CASRPTDGNDYGYTF. This chain uses TRBV28 with TRBJ1-2; D remains ambiguous. The CDR3 contains 15 residues. Trimming removed 6 bases from V and 3 bases from J, with 17 bases in between. Germline CDR1 and CDR2: MDHEN and SYDVKM.

This clone was detected a few times. As DNA, the CDR3 is TGTGCCAGCTCACTTGGACAGGGAAGAACCTACGAGCAGTACTTC. Amino acids: CASSLGQGRTYEQYF. The rearrangement joins TRBV18 to TRBJ2-7, with TRBD1 matching 8 bases. Per the germline V gene, CDR1 is KGHSH and CDR2 is LQKENI. V shed 4 bases and J 2 bases; nucleotides not matched to a gene: 7. This CDR3 has 15 residues.

The J gene is TRBJ2-2, the V gene TRBV7-2, with D maybe TRBD1 (7 bases). The germline V gene has CDR1 SGHTA and CDR2 FQGNSA. CDR3 length equals 14 residues. With 2 bases removed from V and 14 bases from J, the gap between germline ends came to 18 bases. The CDR3 bases are TGTGCCAGCAGCTTATTCAGGGGGGAACAGGCCCTGTTTTTT. Its translation is CASSLFRGEQALFF.

In its sample, this clone was seen a few times. The chain carries TRBV3-1 (or the pseudogene TRBV3-2) and TRBJ1-2; D is perhaps TRBD1 (6 bases). Per the germline V gene, CDR1 is LGHDT and CDR2 is YNNKEL (reference sequence). This CDR3 has 14 residues. V gave up 6 bases and J gave up 7 bases, with 18 bases separating them. The CDR3 region is CASSRDRTRGGYTF. The CDR3 bases are TGTGCCAGCAGTCGAGACAGGACTCGAGGTGGCTACACCTTC.

The chain combines TRBV7-2 with TRBJ2-5; 8 bases agree with TRBD2. The CDR3 covers 16 residues. Looked up from germline, CDR1 is SGHTA and CDR2 is FQGNSA. Losses at the gene ends were 4 bases for V and 4 bases for J; bases not matched to a gene: 11. The CDR3 loop reads CASSSPRGGRGETQYF. For the CDR3, the DNA is TGTGCCAGCAGCTCCCCCCGGGGGGGCCGAGGAGAGACCCAGTACTTC.

With respect to this clone: A junction end diverges from the germline sequence, so it may reflect a read error. Here the CDR3 reads CAGRPGQGSTDTQYF. The CDR3 nucleotides read TGTGCCGGCAGACCGGGACAGGGAAGCACAGATACGCAGTATTTT. V and J are TRBV6-5 and TRBJ2-3; 9 nucleotides match TRBD1. This CDR3 has 15 residues. Germline V gene sequence: CDR1 MNHEY, CDR2 SVGAGI.

The genes are TRBV6-2 or TRBV6-3 and TRBJ2-1; D not certain. Trimming took off 2 bases at V and 7 bases at J, with 9 bases between the two ends. Per germline, CDR1 MNHEY and CDR2 SVGEGT. The CDR3 has 13 amino acids. The CDR3 DNA follows: TGTGCCAGCAGTTACGATGTCGAGAATGAGCAGTTCTTC. Translation: CASSYDVENEQFF.

The chain couples TRBV2 to TRBJ2-1, with 9 bases that match TRBD1. From germline, CDR1 is SNHLY and CDR2 FYNNEI. After removal of 5 bases from V and 14 bases from J, the junction contained 4 bases not matched to a gene. The length of the CDR3 is 11 residues. The CDR3 is CASSLTGGEFF. DNA of the CDR3: TGTGCCAGCAGTTTGACAGGGGGGGAGTTCTTC.

A few counts support this clone. The chain carries TRBV2 and TRBJ2-1, with a weak D call TRBD2 (6 bases). Germline loops: CDR1 SNHLY, CDR2 FYNNEI. The CDR3 is 12 residues long. With 5 bases removed from V and 7 bases from J, the gap between germline ends came to 9 bases. CDR3 sequence reads: CASSRGSNEQFF. Here the CDR3 DNA reads TGTGCCAGCAGTCGGGGGAGTAATGAGCAGTTCTTC. Full variable domain (missing parts from reference TRBV2 and TRBJ2-1): EPEVTQTPSHQVTQMGQEVILRCVPISNHLYFYWYRQILGQKVEFLVSFYNNEISEKSEIFDDQFSVERPDGSNFTLKIRSTKLEDSAMYFCASSRGSNEQFFGPGTRLTVL.

V gene TRBV5-4 combines with J gene TRBJ1-2; D possibly corresponds to TRBD1 (5 bases). This CDR3 contains 15 residues. The germline gives CDR1 SGHNT, CDR2 YYREEE (reference sequence). Trimming pared 4 bases from V and 0 bases from J, leaving 13 bases between. CDR3 amino acids: CASSLRGSANYGYTF. As DNA, the CDR3 is TGTGCCAGCAGCCTGCGGGGGTCAGCTAACTATGGCTACACCTTC.

The V call is TRBV3-1 (or the pseudogene TRBV3-2), the J call TRBJ2-3; 7 bases are shared with TRBD1. The CDR3 totals 15 residues. With 5 bases clipped from V and 6 bases from J, the junction kept 11 bases outside the gene matches. Germline V CDR1 and CDR2: LGHDT, YNNKEL (reference sequence). DNA of the CDR3: TGTGCCAGCAGCACCCGGACAGGTGTATTGGATACGCAGTATTTT. This sequence encodes CASSTRTGVLDTQYF.